The 20 T cell receptor beta chains presented below share a single source sample, sequenced in a study of T cell responses to AZD1222 COVID-19 vaccine. Clones were sequenced by immunoSEQ multiplex PCR, and TCRdb holds only the in-frame ones, with some missing. This table holds around 100,000 clones, 80% to 90% found once. The sample was peripheral blood, taken on day 0 of AZD1222 vaccination. These receptors all stem from an adult in good health.

The rearrangement links TRBV3-1 (or the pseudogene TRBV3-2) to TRBJ2-1; 14 bases fit TRBD2. This CDR3 has 16 amino acids. Germline values: CDR1 LGHDT, CDR2 YNNKEL (reference sequence). The junction had 8 bases not matched to a gene; V was cut back by 4 bases and J by 9 bases. The chain's CDR3 is CASSLGTSGSGAEQFF. CDR3 coding DNA: TGTGCCAGCAGCCTAGGGACTAGCGGGAGTGGCGCTGAGCAGTTCTTC.

Here the CDR3 DNA reads TGTGCCAGTAGTATTTTGGGGGGCGAGCAGTACTTC. Protein product: CASSILGGEQYF. J is TRBJ2-7 and V is TRBV19; tentative D call: TRBD2 (6 bases). Trimming cost V 3 bases and J 6 bases, with 9 bases left between them. The CDR3 is 12 residues long. Germline CDR1 LNHDA, CDR2 SQIVND (reference sequence).

This clone has just one count. The rearrangement joins TRBV7-3 to TRBJ2-2; TRBD2 agrees at 8 bases. The germline V gene has CDR1 SGHTA and CDR2 FQGTGA. V dropped 5 bases and J dropped 0; count of bases not matched to a gene: 5. This CDR3 is built from 16 residues. The CDR3 spells CASSPYSGTNTGELFF. The CDR3 region has the DNA TGTGCCAGCAGCCCATATAGCGGGACGAACACCGGGGAGCTGTTTTTT.

This chain links TRBV12-3 or TRBV12-4 with TRBJ2-5; weak D call: TRBD2 (5 bases). Trimming removed 5 bases at V and 5 bases at J, with 12 bases between. The CDR3 contains 13 residues. CDR3 residues: CASSPTRLETQYF. In DNA form, the CDR3 reads TGTGCCAGCAGTCCCACTAGGTTGGAGACCCAGTACTTC.

The chain links TRBV11-3 to TRBJ2-5; perhaps TRBD1 as D (5 bases). Trimming stripped 0 bases from V and 5 bases from J, with 7 bases between. The CDR3 extends over 13 amino acids. From germline, CDR1 is SGHNT and CDR2 YENEEA. As DNA, the CDR3 is TGTGCCAGCAGCTTAGATCAGGGCGAGACCCAGTACTTC. Protein sequence: CASSLDQGETQYF.

The chain carries TRBV7-2 and TRBJ2-1; 8 bases map to TRBD1. The CDR3 is 13 amino acids. Germline CDR1 SGHTA, CDR2 FQGNSA. Trimming at V came to 5 bases and at J to 6 bases, leaving 3 bases not matched to a gene. In DNA form, the CDR3 reads TGTGCCAGCAGCAAGACAGGGGCCAATGAGCAGTTCTTC. Protein product: CASSKTGANEQFF.

The chain carries TRBV4-3 and TRBJ2-3; D unclear. The germline gives CDR1 LGHNA, CDR2 YSLEER. The CDR3 is made up of 13 amino acids. V was cut by 1 base and J by 5 bases, with 7 bases left in between. CDR3 in amino acids: CASSQVGGDTQYF. The CDR3, as DNA: TGCGCCAGCAGCCAAGTAGGCGGAGATACGCAGTATTTT.

J is TRBJ1-1 and V is TRBV18; TRBD1 aligns across 7 bases. The CDR3 covers 15 residues. V lost 0 bases, J lost 3 bases, and 4 bases stayed unmatched. The germline V gene encodes CDR1 KGHSH and CDR2 LQKENI. The CDR3 region has the DNA TGTGCCAGCTCACCACCGACAGGGCGGGACACTGAAGCTTTCTTT. It yields the protein CASSPPTGRDTEAFF. Full variable domain (rest looked up from reference TRBV18 and TRBJ1-1): NAGVMQNPRHLVRRRGQEARLRCSPMKGHSHVYWYRQLPEEGLKFMVYLQKENIIDESGMPKERFSAEFPKEGPSILRIQQVVRGDSAAYFCASSPPTGRDTEAFFGQGTRLTVV.

The chain links TRBV3-1 (or the pseudogene TRBV3-2) to TRBJ1-1; TRBD1 aligns across 10 bases. Germline V lookup: CDR1 LGHDT, CDR2 YNNKEL (reference sequence). After removal of 0 bases from V and 1 base from J, the junction contained 14 bases not matched to a gene. This CDR3 comprises 20 residues. CDR3: CASSQDAVGDRGFKNTEAFF. Here the CDR3 DNA reads TGTGCCAGCAGCCAAGATGCCGTCGGGGACAGGGGCTTCAAGAACACTGAAGCTTTCTTT.

The V gene is TRBV28, the J gene TRBJ2-7; no firm D call. Germline V gene sequence: CDR1 MDHEN, CDR2 SYDVKM. The length of the CDR3 is 14 residues. The germline V and J ends were trimmed by 6 bases and 3 bases, with 15 bases remaining between them. The CDR3 bases are TGTGCCAGCAGCCTCCGGGCCCTCGACTACGAGCAGTACTTC. It translates to CASSLRALDYEQYF.

The V and J genes are TRBV30 and TRBJ2-3, with 12 bases lining up with TRBD2. The V and J ends lost 4 bases and 6 bases, in that order; junction bases with no gene match: 14. Germline lookup yields CDR1 GTSNPN and CDR2 SVGIG (reference sequence). The CDR3 totals 17 residues. CDR3 bases: TGTGCCTGGAAAGCGGGGGCTAGCGGGAGGGCCCCCGATACGCAGTATTTT. Translating it yields CAWKAGASGRAPDTQYF.

Only a few counts were recorded for this clone. This sequence joins TRBV19 and TRBJ1-1; 7 bases agree with TRBD1. The CDR3 loop spans 13 amino acids. The V gene's germline CDR1 is LNHDA and CDR2 SQIVND (reference sequence). The junction had 9 bases not matched to a gene; V was cut back by 7 bases and J by 7 bases. This CDR3 reads CASNFGGGNEAFF. CDR3 coding DNA: TGTGCCAGTAACTTTGGAGGGGGCAATGAAGCTTTCTTT.

V and J are TRBV19 and TRBJ2-7; D not certain. Trimming took off 4 bases at V and 6 bases at J, with 7 bases between the two ends. This CDR3 has 11 amino acids. The germline V gene has CDR1 LNHDA and CDR2 SQIVND (reference sequence). For the CDR3, the DNA is TGTGCCAGTAGTACCGGCTTCGAGCAGTACTTC. Translated: CASSTGFEQYF.

This sequence joins TRBV10-3 and TRBJ1-4; 10 nucleotides line up with TRBD1. The germline CDR1 and CDR2 sequences are ENHRY and SYGVKD. The CDR3 has 15 amino acids. The V segment lost 11 bases and the J segment 14 bases; nucleotides outside the gene matches: 20. CDR3 region: CAASPGQGDLSGLFF. CDR3 DNA sequence: TGTGCCGCCAGCCCAGGACAGGGGGATTTGAGTGGGCTGTTTTTT.

CDR3 in amino acids: CASSDEIGTGGRNEQFF. In nucleotides, the CDR3 is TGTGCCAGCAGTGATGAGATAGGGACAGGGGGCAGGAATGAGCAGTTCTTC. The chain carries TRBV25-1 and TRBJ2-1; 12 nucleotides agree with TRBD1. The CDR3 totals 17 residues. Trimming cost V 3 bases and J 7 bases; bases outside gene matches: 10. The germline CDR1 and CDR2 sequences are MGHDK and SYGVNS.

The chain joins TRBV6-6 to TRBJ1-5; no clear D gene. Looked up from germline, CDR1 is MNHNY and CDR2 is SVGAGI (reference sequence). V lost 0 bases to trimming and J lost 6 bases, with 12 bases between them. CDR3 size: 15 residues. The CDR3 nucleotides read TGTGCCAGCAGTTACTCTGATGGGAAGGGTCAGCCCCAGCATTTT. This codes for CASSYSDGKGQPQHF.

The chain joins TRBV19 to TRBJ2-2; tentative D call: TRBD1 (6 bases). The CDR3 has 15 amino acids. From germline, CDR1 is LNHDA and CDR2 SQIVND (reference sequence). Trimming pared 5 bases from V and 6 bases from J, leaving 16 bases between. The CDR3 bases are TGTGCCAGTAGTGTACAGGGCAATTTGGCCGGGGAGCTGTTTTTT. Its translation: CASSVQGNLAGELFF.

This chain uses TRBV6-5 with TRBJ2-7, with 9 bases matching TRBD1. CDR3 length equals 14 residues. J was trimmed by 4 bases and V by 5 bases; bases with no gene match: 6. From germline, CDR1 is MNHEY and CDR2 SVGAGI. The CDR3 spells CASSRTGAVYEQYF. For the CDR3, the DNA is TGTGCCAGCAGTCGGACAGGGGCTGTGTACGAGCAGTACTTC.

This clone was seen a few times. The chain has TRBV6-1 and TRBJ2-3; 9 bases are shared with TRBD2. This CDR3 is built from 14 residues. V lost 3 bases and J lost 6; bases outside the gene matches: 4. CDR1 and CDR2 (germline): MNHNS, SASEGT. CDR3 sequence: CASSERGGRDTQYF. In nucleotides, the CDR3 is TGTGCCAGCAGTGAGCGGGGGGGCAGGGATACGCAGTATTTT.

This clone came up a few times. CDR3 sequence reads: CAISESGDKNIQYF. CDR3 nucleotides: TGTGCCATCAGTGAGAGCGGGGACAAAAACATTCAGTACTTC. This chain connects TRBV10-3 to TRBJ2-4, with TRBD2 matching 7 bases. CDR3 size: 14 residues. The ends lost 2 bases at V and 3 bases at J; junction bases unmatched: 1. CDR1 and CDR2 from the germline V gene are ENHRY and SYGVKD.